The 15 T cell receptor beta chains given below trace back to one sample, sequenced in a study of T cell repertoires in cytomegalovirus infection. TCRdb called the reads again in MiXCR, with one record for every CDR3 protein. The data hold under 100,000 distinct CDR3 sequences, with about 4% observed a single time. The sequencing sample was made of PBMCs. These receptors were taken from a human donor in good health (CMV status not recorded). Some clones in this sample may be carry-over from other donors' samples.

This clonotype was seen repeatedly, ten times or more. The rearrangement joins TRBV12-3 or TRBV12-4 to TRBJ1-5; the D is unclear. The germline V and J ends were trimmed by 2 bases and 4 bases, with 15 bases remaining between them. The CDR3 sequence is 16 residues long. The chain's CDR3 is CASSLSGPQINQPQHF. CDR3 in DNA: TGTGCCAGCAGTTTATCCGGCCCCCAAATAAATCAGCCCCAGCATTTT.

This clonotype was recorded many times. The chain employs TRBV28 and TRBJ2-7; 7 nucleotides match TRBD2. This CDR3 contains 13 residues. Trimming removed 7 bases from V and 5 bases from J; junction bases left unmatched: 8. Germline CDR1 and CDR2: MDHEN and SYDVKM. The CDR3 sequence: CASKGRGRNEQYF. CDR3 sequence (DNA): TGTGCCAGCAAGGGGAGGGGCCGAAACGAGCAGTACTTC.

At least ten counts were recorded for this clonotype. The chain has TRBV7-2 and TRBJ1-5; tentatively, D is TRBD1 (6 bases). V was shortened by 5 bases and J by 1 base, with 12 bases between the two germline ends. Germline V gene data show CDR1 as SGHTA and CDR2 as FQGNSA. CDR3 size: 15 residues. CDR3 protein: CASSPQGRSNQPQHF. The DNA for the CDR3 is TGTGCCAGCAGCCCACAGGGTAGGAGCAATCAGCCCCAGCATTTT. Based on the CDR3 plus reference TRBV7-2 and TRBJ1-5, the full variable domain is GAGVSQSPSNKVTEKGKDVELRCDPISGHTALYWYRQSLGQGLEFLIYFQGNSAPDKSGLPSDRFSAERTGGSVSTLTIQRTQQEDSAVYLCASSPQGRSNQPQHFGDGTRLSIL.

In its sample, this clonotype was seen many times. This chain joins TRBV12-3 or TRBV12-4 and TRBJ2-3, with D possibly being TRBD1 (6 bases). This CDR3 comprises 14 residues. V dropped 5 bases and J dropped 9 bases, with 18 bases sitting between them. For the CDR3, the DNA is TGTGCCAGCAGTCACCCAGCCGGGACAAAGACGCAGTATTTT. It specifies CASSHPAGTKTQYF.

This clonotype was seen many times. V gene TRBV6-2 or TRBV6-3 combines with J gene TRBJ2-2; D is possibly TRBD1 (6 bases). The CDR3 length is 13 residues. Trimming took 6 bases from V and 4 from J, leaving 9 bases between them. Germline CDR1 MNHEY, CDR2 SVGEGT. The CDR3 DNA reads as TGTGCCAGCAGACAGGGTGTCACCGGGGAGCTGTTTTTT. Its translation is CASRQGVTGELFF.

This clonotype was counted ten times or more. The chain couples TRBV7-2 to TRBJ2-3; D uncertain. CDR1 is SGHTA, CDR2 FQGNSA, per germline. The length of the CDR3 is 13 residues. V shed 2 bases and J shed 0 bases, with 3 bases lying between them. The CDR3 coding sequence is TGTGCCAGCAGCTTACAGAGCACAGATACGCAGTATTTT. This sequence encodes CASSLQSTDTQYF.

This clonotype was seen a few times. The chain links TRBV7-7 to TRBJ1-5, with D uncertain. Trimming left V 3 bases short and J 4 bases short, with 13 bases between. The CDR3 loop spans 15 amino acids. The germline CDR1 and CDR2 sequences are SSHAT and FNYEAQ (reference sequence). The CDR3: CASSLGPMGNQPQHF. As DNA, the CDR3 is TGTGCCAGCAGCTTGGGCCCGATGGGGAATCAGCCCCAGCATTTT.

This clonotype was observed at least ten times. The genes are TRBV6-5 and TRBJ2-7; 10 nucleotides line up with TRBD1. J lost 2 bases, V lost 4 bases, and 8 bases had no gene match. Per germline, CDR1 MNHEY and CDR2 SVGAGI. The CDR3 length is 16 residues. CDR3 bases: TGTGCCAGCAGTTTCGGGACCGGGACAGGGGCCTACGAGCAGTACTTC. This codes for CASSFGTGTGAYEQYF.

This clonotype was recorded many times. The CDR3 DNA follows: TGCAGCGTTGAGGAGTGGGAAAACACCATATATTTT. It specifies CSVEEWENTIYF. The chain combines TRBV29-1 with TRBJ1-3; D unresolved. The CDR3 is 12 residues long. In germline, CDR1 is SQVTM, CDR2 ANQGSEA. Trimming took 3 bases from V and 6 from J, leaving 9 bases between them. The full variable domain, completed using reference TRBV29-1 and TRBJ1-3, is SAVISQKPSRDICQRGTSLTIQCQVDSQVTMMFWYRQQPGQSLTLIATANQGSEATYESGFVIDKFPISRPNLTFSTLTVSNMSPEDSSIYLCSVEEWENTIYFGEGSWLTVV.

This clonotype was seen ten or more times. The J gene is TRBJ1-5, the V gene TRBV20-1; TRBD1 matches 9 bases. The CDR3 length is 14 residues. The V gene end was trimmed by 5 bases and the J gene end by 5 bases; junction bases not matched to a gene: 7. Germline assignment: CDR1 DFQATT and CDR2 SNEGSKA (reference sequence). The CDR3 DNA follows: TGCAGTGCTCGATCGGGACAGGGCTATCAGCCCCAGCATTTT. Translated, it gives CSARSGQGYQPQHF.

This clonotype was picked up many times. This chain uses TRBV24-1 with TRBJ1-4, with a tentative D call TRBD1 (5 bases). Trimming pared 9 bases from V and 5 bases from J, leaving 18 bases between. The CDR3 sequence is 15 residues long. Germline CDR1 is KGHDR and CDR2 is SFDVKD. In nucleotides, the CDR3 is TGTGCCACCGCCCCAGGGCAGGGACCAAATGAAAAACTGTTTTTT. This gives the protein CATAPGQGPNEKLFF.

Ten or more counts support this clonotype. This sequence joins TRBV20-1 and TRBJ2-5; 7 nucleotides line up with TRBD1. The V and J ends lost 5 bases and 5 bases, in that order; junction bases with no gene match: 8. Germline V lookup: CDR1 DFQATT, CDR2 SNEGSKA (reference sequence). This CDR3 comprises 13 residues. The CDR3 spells CSARRQGQETQYF. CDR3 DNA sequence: TGCAGTGCTCGGCGACAGGGTCAGGAGACCCAGTACTTC.

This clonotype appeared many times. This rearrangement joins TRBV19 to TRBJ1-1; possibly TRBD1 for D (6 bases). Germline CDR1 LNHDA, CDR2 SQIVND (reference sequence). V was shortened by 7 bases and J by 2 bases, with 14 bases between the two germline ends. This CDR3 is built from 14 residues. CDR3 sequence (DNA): TGTGCCAGTACCACGACAGGACGAAACACTGAAGCTTTCTTT. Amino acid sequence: CASTTTGRNTEAFF. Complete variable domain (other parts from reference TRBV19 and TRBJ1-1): DGGITQSPKYLFRKEGQNVTLSCEQNLNHDAMYWYRQDPGQGLRLIYYSQIVNDFQKGDIAEGYSVSREKKESFPLTVTSAQKNPTAFYLCASTTTGRNTEAFFGQGTRLTVV.

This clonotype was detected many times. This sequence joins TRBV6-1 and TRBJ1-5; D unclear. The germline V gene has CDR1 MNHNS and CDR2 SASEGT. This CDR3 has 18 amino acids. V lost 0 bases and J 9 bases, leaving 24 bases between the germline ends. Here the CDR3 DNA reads TGTGCCAGCAGTGAAGCGACGCATACGATCCATATTCTTTCGCCCCAGCATTTT. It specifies CASSEATHTIHILSPQHF.

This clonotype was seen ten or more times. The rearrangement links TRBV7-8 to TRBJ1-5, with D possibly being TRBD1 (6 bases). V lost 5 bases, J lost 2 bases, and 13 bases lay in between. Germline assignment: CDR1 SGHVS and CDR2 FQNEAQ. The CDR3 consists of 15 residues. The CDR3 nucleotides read TGTGCCAGCAGCCCCGGGACATCAGGCAATCAGCCCCAGCATTTT. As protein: CASSPGTSGNQPQHF.